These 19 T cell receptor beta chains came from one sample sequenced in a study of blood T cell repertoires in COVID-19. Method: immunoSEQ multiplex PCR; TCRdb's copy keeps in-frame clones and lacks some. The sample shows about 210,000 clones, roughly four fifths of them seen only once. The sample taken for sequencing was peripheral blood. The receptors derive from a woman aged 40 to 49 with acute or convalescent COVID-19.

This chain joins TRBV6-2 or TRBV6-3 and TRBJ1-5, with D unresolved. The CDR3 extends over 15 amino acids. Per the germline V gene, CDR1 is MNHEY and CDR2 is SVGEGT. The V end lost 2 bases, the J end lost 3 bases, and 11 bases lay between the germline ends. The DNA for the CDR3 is TGTGCCAGCAGTTACAGTCGGGGATCCAATCAGCCCCAGCATTTT. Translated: CASSYSRGSNQPQHF.

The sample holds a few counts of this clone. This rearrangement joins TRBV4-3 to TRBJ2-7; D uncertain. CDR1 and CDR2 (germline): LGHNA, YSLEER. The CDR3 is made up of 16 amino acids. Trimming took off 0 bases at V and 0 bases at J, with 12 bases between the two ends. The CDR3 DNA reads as TGCGCCAGCAGCCAAGATCCCCACAACCCCTCCTACGAGCAGTACTTC. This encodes CASSQDPHNPSYEQYF.

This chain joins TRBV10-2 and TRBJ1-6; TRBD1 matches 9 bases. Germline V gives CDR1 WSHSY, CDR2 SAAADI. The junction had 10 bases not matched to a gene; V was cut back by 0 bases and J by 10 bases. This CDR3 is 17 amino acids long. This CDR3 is CASSESVTGTGPSPLHF. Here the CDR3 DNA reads TGCGCCAGCAGTGAGTCGGTGACCGGGACAGGGCCATCACCCCTCCACTTT.

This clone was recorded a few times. Here the CDR3 DNA reads TGTGCCAGCAGTCCAGAGGGACAGAGTAACTATGGCTACACCTTC. Translation gives CASSPEGQSNYGYTF. V is TRBV6-5 and J is TRBJ1-2, with TRBD1 matching 7 bases. Trimming at V came to 5 bases and at J to 1 base, leaving 7 bases not matched to a gene. This CDR3 has 15 residues. Germline V gene lookup returns CDR1 MNHEY and CDR2 SVGAGI.

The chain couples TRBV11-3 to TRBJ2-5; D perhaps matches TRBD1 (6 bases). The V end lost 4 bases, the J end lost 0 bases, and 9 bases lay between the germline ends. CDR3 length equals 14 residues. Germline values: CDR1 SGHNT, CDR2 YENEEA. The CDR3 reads CASSSRDNQETQYF. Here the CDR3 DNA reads TGTGCCAGCAGCTCCCGGGACAACCAAGAGACCCAGTACTTC.

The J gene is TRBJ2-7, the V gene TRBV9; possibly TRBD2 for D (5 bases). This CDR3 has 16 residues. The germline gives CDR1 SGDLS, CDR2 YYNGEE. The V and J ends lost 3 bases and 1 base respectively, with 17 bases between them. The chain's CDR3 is CASSAGGPNYSYEQYF. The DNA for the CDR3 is TGTGCCAGCAGCGCCGGAGGCCCCAATTATTCCTACGAGCAGTACTTC. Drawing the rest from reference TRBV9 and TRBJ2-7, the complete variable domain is DSGVTQTPKHLITATGQRVTLRCSPRSGDLSVYWYQQSLDQGLQFLIQYYNGEERAKGNILERFSAQQFPDLHSELNLSSLELGDSALYFCASSAGGPNYSYEQYFGPGTRLTVT.

CDR3 sequence reads: CASRGGAPARNEQYF. CDR3 DNA: TGTGCCAGCAGGGGAGGGGCGCCGGCGCGGAACGAGCAGTACTTC. This chain uses TRBV6-6 with TRBJ2-7, with 7 bases that match TRBD2. Per germline, CDR1 MNHNY and CDR2 SVGAGI (reference sequence). CDR3 length: 15 amino acids. V was clipped by 6 bases and J by 5 bases; unmatched bases: 13.

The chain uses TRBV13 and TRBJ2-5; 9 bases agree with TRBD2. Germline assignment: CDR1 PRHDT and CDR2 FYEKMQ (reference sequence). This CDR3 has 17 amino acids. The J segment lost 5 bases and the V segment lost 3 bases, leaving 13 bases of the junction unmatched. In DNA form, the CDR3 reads TGTGCCAGCAGCTTTGGGGCGGGAGGGCCCTCGGTTGAGACCCAGTACTTC. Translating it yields CASSFGAGGPSVETQYF.

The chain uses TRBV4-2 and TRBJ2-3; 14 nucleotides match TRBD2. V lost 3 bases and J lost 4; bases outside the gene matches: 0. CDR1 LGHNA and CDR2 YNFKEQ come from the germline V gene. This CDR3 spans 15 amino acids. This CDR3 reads CASSQTSGGADTQYF. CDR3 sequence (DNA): TGTGCCAGCAGCCAGACTAGCGGGGGGGCAGATACGCAGTATTTT.

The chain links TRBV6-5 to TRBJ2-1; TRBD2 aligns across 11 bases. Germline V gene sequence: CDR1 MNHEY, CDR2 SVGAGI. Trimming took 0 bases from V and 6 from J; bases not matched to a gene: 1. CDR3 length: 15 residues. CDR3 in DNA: TGTGCCAGCAGTTACTCAGGGACTAGCGGCAATGAGCAGTTCTTC. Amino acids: CASSYSGTSGNEQFF.

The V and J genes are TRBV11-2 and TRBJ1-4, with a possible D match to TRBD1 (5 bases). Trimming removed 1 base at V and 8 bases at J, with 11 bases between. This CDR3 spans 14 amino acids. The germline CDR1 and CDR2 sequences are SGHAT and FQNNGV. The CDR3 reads CASSLGLDTEKLFF. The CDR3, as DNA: TGTGCCAGCAGCTTAGGGCTGGACACCGAAAAACTGTTTTTT.

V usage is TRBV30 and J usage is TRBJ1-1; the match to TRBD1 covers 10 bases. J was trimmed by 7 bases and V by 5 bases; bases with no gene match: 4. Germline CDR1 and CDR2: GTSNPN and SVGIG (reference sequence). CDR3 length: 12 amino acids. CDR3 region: CAWGTGDIEAFF. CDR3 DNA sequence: TGTGCCTGGGGGACAGGGGACATTGAAGCTTTCTTT.

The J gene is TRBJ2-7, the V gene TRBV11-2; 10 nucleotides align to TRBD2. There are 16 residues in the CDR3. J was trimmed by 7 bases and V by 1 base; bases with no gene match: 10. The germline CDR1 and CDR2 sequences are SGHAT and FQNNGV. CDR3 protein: CASSLGGLAGAWEQYF. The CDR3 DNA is TGTGCCAGCAGCTTAGGGGGGCTAGCGGGAGCGTGGGAGCAGTACTTC.

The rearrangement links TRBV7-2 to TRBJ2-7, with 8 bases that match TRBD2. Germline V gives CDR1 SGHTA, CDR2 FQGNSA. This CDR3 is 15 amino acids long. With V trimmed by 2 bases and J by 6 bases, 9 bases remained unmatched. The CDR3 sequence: CASSLLIGRAVEQYF. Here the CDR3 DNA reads TGTGCCAGCAGCTTACTGATCGGGAGGGCGGTCGAGCAGTACTTC.

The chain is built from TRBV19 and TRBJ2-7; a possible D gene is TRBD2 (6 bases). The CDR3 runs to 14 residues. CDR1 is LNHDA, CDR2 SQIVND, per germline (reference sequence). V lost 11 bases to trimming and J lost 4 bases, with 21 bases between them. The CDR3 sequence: CASRTGQGGYEQYF. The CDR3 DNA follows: TGTGCCTCCCGAACGGGGCAGGGAGGTTACGAGCAGTACTTC.

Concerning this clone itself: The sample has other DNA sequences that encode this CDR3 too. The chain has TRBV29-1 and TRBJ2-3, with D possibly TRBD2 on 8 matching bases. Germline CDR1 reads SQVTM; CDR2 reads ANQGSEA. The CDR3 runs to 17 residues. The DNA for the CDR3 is TGCAGTCCTCTCGGAGGGGGCGCGCGGGGGGAGAGGGATACGCAGTATTTT. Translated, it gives CSPLGGGARGERDTQYF.

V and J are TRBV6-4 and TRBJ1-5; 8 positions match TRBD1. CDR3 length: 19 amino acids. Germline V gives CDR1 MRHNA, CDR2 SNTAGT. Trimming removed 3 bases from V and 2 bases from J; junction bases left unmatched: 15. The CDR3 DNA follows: TGTGCCAGCAGTGAGCCAACAGGGGGAAAAAATAATGGCAATCAGCCCCAGCATTTT. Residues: CASSEPTGGKNNGNQPQHF.

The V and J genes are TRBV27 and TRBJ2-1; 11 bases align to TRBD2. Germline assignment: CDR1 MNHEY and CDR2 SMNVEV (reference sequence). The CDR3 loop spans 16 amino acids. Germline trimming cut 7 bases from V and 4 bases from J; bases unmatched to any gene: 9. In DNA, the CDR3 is TGTGCCAGCACCCCCGGGACTAGCGGCCCATACAATGAGCAGTTCTTC. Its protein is CASTPGTSGPYNEQFF.

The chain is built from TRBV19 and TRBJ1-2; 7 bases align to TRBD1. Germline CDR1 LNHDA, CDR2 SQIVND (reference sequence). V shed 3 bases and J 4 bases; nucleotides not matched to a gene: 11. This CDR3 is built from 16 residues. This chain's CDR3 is CASSIPQRGRGYGYTF. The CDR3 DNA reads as TGTGCCAGTAGTATCCCTCAGAGGGGGCGAGGCTATGGCTACACCTTC.